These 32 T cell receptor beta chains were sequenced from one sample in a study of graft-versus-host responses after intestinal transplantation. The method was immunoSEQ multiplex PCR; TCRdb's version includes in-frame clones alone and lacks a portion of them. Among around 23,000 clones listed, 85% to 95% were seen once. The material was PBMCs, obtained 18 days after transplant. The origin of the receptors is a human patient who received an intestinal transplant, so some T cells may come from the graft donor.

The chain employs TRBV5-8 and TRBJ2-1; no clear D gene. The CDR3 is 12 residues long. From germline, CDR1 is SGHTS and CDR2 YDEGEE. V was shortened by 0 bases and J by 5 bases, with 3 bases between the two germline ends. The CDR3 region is CASSLGNNEQFF. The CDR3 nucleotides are TGTGCCAGCAGCTTGGGAAACAATGAGCAGTTCTTC.

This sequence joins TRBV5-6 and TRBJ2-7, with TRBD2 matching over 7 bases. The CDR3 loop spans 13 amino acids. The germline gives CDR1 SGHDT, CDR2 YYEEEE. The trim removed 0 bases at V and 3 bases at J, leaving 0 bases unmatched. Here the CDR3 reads CASSLGGGYEQYF. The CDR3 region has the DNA TGTGCCAGCAGCTTGGGGGGGGGCTACGAGCAGTACTTC.

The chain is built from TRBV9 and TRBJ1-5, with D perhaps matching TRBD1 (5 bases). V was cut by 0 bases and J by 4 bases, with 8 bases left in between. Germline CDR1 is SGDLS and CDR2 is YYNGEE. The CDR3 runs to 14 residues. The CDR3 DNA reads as TGTGCCAGCAGCGTAGGAGGGGCTAATCAGCCCCAGCATTTT. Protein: CASSVGGANQPQHF.

The CDR3 reads CASSRRRDRASPLHF. Written as DNA, the CDR3 is TGTGCCAGCAGCCGACGCCGGGACAGGGCCTCACCCCTCCACTTT. This chain links TRBV7-2 with TRBJ1-6; the match to TRBD1 covers 9 bases. Germline assignment: CDR1 SGHTA and CDR2 FQGNSA. V lost 5 bases to trimming and J lost 10 bases; unmatched junction nucleotides: 9. The length of the CDR3 is 15 residues.

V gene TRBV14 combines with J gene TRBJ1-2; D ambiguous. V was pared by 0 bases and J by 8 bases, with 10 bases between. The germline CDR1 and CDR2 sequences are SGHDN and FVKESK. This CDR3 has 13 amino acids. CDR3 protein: CASSQELAGGYTF. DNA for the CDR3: TGTGCCAGCAGCCAAGAACTCGCAGGAGGCTACACCTTC.

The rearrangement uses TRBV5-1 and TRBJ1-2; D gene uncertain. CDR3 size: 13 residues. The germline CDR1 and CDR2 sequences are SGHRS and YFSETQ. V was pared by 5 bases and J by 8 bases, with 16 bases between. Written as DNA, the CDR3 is TGCGCCAGCAGTCTGTCAGATGGTGGGGGCTACACCTTC. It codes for CASSLSDGGGYTF.

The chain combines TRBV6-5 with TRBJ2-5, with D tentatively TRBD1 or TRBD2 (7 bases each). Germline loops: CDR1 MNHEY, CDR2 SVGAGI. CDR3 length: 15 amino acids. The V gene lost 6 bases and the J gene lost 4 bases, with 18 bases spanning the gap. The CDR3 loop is CASSRQGGLGETQYF. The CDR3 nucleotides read TGTGCCAGCAGCCGGCAGGGGGGGCTCGGAGAGACCCAGTACTTC.

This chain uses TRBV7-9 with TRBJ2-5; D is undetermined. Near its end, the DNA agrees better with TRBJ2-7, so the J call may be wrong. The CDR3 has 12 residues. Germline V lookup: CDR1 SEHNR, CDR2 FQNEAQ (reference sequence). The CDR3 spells CASSPPGYEQYF. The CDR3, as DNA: TGTGCCAGCAGCCCCCCCGGGTACGAGCAGTACTTC.

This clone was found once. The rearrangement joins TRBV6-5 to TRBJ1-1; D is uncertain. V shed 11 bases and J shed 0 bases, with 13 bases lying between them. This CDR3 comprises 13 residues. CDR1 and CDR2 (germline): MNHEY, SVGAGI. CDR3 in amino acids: CASRPGLNTEAFF. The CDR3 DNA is TGTGCCTCCCGGCCGGGGTTGAACACTGAAGCTTTCTTT.

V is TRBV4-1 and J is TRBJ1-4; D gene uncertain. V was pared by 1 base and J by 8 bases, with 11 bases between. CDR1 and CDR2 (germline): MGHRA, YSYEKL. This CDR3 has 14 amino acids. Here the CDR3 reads CASSQALSEEKLFF. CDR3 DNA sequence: TGCGCCAGCAGCCAAGCCTTGAGCGAGGAAAAACTGTTTTTT.

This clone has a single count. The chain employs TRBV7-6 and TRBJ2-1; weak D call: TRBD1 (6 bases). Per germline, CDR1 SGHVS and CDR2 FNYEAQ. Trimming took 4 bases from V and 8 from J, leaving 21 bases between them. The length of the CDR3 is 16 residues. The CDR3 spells CASSSPPTGPGDEQFF. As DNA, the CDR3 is TGTGCCAGCAGCTCCCCCCCTACAGGGCCGGGTGATGAGCAGTTCTTC.

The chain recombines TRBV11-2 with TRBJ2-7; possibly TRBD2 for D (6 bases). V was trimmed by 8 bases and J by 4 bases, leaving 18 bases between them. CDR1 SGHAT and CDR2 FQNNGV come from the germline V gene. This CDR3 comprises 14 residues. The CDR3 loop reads CASAPAGSWYEQYF. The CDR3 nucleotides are TGTGCCAGCGCACCTGCGGGGTCTTGGTACGAGCAGTACTTC.

CDR3 DNA sequence: TGTGCCAGCAACTCAGGGGGCGGTCGGGAGACCCAGTACTTC. Translating it yields CASNSGGGRETQYF. This chain links TRBV9 with TRBJ2-5; the match to TRBD1 covers 8 bases. CDR3 length equals 14 residues. Germline assignment: CDR1 SGDLS and CDR2 YYNGEE. J lost 5 bases, V lost 6 bases, and 9 bases had no gene match.

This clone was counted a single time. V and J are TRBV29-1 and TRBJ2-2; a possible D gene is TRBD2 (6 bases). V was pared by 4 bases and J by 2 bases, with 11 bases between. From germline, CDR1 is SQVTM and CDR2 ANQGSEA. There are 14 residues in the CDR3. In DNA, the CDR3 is TGCAGCGTTGTAGGGACTGGTAACACCGGGGAGCTGTTTTTT. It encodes CSVVGTGNTGELFF.

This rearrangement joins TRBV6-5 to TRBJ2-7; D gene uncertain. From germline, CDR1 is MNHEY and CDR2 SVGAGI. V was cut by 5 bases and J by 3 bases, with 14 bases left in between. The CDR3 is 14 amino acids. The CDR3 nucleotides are TGTGCCAGCAGTCTCCTCGACAATCTCTACGAGCAGTACTTC. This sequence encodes CASSLLDNLYEQYF.

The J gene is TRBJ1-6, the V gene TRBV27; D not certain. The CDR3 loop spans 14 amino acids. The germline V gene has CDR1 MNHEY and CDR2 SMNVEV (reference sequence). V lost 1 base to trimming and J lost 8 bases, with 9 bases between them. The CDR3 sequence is CASSLCDQHSPLHF. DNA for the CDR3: TGTGCCAGCAGTTTATGTGACCAGCATTCACCCCTCCACTTT.

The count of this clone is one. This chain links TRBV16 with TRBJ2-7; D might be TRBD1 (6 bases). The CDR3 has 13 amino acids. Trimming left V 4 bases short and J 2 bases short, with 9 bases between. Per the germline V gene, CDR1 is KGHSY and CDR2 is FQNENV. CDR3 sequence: CASSRDTTYEQYF. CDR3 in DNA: TGTGCCAGCAGCCGGGACACCACCTACGAGCAGTACTTC.

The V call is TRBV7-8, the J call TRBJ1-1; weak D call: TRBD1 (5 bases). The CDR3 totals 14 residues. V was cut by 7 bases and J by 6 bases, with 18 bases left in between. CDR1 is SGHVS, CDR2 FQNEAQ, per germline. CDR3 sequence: CASTRGGGEAEAFF. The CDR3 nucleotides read TGTGCCAGCACACGTGGGGGAGGGGAAGCTGAAGCTTTCTTT.

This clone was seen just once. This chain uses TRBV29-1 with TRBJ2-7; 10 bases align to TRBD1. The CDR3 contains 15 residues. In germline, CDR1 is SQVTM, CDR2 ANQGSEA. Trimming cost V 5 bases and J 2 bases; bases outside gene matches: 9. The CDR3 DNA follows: TGCAGCGTTACAGACCGGGACAGGGGAGCCTACGAGCAGTACTTC. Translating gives CSVTDRDRGAYEQYF.

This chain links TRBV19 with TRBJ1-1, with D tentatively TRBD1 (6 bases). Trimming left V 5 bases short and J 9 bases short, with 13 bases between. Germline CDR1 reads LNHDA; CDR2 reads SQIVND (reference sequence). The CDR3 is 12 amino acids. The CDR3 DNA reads TGTGCCAGTAGTGCCCCCAGGGGCAAAGCTTTCTTT. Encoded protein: CASSAPRGKAFF.

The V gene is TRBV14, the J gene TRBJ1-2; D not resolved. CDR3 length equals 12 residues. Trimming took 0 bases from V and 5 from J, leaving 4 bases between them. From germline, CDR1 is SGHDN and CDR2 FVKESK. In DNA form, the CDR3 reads TGTGCCAGCAGCCAAGATCGGTATGGCTACACCTTC. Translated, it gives CASSQDRYGYTF.

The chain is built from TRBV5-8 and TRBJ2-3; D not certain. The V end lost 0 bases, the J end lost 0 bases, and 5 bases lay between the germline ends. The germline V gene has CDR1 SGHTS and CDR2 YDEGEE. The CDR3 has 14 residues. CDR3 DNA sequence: TGTGCCAGCAGCTTGGGGGCAAGCACAGATACGCAGTATTTT. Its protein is CASSLGASTDTQYF.

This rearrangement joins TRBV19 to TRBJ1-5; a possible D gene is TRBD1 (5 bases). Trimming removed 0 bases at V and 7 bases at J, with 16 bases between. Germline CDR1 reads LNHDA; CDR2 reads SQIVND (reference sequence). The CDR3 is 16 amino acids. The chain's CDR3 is CASSIESGRGGQPQHF. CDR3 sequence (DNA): TGTGCCAGTAGTATAGAGTCCGGTAGGGGAGGCCAGCCCCAGCATTTT. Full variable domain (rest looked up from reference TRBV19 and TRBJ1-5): DGGITQSPKYLFRKEGQNVTLSCEQNLNHDAMYWYRQDPGQGLRLIYYSQIVNDFQKGDIAEGYSVSREKKESFPLTVTSAQKNPTAFYLCASSIESGRGGQPQHFGDGTRLSIL.

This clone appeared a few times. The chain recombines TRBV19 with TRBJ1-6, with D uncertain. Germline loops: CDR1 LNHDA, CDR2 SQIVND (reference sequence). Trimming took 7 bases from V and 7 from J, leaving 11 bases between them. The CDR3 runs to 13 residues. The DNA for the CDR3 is TGTGCCAGTAATGGAAGACTGAATTCACCCCTCCACTTT. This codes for CASNGRLNSPLHF.

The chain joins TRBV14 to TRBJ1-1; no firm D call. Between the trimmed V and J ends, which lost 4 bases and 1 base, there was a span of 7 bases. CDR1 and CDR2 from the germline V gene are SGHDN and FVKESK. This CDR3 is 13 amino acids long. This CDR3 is CASSLLRNTEAFF. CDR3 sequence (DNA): TGTGCCAGCAGCCTCCTACGGAACACTGAAGCTTTCTTT. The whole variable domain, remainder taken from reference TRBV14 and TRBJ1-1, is EAGVTQFPSHSVIEKGQTVTLRCDPISGHDNLYWYRRVMGKEIKFLLHFVKESKQDESGMPNNRFLAERTGGTYSTLKVQPAELEDSGVYFCASSLLRNTEAFFGQGTRLTVV.

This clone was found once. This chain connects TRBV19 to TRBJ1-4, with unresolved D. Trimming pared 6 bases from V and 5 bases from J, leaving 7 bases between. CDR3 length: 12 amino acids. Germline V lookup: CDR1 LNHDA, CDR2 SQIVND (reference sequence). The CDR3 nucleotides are TGTGCCAGTAGCAAAACGAATGAAAAACTGTTTTTT. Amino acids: CASSKTNEKLFF.

CDR3: CASSEWRNQPQHF. CDR3 in DNA: TGTGCCAGCAGTGAATGGCGCAATCAGCCCCAGCATTTT. V is TRBV6-1 and J is TRBJ1-5, with D unclear. Germline CDR1 reads MNHNS; CDR2 reads SASEGT. This CDR3 contains 13 residues. Between the trimmed V and J ends, which lost 2 bases and 2 bases, there was a span of 4 bases.

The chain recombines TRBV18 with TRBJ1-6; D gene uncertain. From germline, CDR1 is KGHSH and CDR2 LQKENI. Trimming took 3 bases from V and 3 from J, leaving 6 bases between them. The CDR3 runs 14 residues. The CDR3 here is CASSPGIYNSPLHF. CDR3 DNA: TGTGCCAGCTCACCGGGGATCTATAATTCACCCCTCCACTTT.

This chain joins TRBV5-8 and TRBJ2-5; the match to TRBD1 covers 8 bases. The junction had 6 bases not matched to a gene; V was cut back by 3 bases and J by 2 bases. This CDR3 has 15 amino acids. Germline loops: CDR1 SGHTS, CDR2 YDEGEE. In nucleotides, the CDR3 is TGTGCCAGCAGCTCCGGGGACAGGATTCAAGAGACCCAGTACTTC. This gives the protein CASSSGDRIQETQYF.

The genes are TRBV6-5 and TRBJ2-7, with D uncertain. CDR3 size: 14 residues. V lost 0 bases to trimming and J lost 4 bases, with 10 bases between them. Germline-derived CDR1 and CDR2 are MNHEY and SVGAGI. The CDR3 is CASSYSRTPYEQYF. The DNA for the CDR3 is TGTGCCAGCAGTTACTCCCGGACGCCTTACGAGCAGTACTTC.

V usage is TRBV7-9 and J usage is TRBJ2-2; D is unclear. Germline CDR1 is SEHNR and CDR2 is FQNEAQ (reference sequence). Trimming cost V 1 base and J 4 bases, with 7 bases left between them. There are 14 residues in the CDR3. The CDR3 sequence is CASSLGRPTGELFF. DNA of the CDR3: TGTGCCAGCAGCTTAGGGCGGCCCACCGGGGAGCTGTTTTTT.

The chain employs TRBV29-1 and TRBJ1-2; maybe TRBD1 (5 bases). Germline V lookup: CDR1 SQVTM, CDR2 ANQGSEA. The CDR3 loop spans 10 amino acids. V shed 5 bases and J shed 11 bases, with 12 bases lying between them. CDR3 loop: CSVMKGHYTF. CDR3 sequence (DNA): TGCAGCGTTATGAAGGGGCATTACACCTTC.